Presented here are 15 T cell receptor beta chains from one specimen sequenced in a study of blood T cell repertoires in COVID-19. Assay used: immunoSEQ multiplex PCR; TCRdb lists only in-frame clones, some missing. Seen here are tens of thousands of clones, approximately 87% observed once, and the top ten hold roughly 4%. What was sequenced was peripheral blood. The receptors here all came from a human donor in a cohort sampled during active COVID-19.

The chain has TRBV3-1 (or the pseudogene TRBV3-2) and TRBJ2-3; 9 nucleotides line up with TRBD2. From germline, CDR1 is LGHDT and CDR2 YNNKEL (reference sequence). This CDR3 has 17 residues. V lost 4 bases and J lost 5; bases outside the gene matches: 13. DNA of the CDR3: TGTGCCAGCAGCCCCCGGGGGGGCGGGGGGGCTGTAGATACGCAGTATTTT. As protein: CASSPRGGGGAVDTQYF.

This chain links TRBV7-8 with TRBJ1-1, with 7 bases aligning to TRBD1. Germline lookup yields CDR1 SGHVS and CDR2 FQNEAQ. Germline trimming cut 4 bases from V and 0 bases from J; bases unmatched to any gene: 5. The CDR3 consists of 15 residues. The CDR3 sequence is CASSYRTGLNTEAFF. In DNA, the CDR3 is TGTGCCAGCAGCTACCGGACAGGCCTGAACACTGAAGCTTTCTTT.

The gene calls are TRBV18 and TRBJ2-3; TRBD2 matches at 7 bases. The CDR3 contains 14 residues. V was clipped by 4 bases and J by 4 bases; unmatched bases: 5. Per the germline V gene, CDR1 is KGHSH and CDR2 is LQKENI. For the CDR3, the DNA is TGTGCCAGCTCACGGGGACTACCCCCAGATACGCAGTATTTT. Its protein is CASSRGLPPDTQYF.

This clone was counted once. The chain uses TRBV13 and TRBJ2-3, with 10 bases identical to TRBD2. The CDR3 has 16 amino acids. Losses at the gene ends were 0 bases for V and 6 bases for J; bases not matched to a gene: 6. Germline-derived CDR1 and CDR2 are PRHDT and FYEKMQ (reference sequence). DNA for the CDR3: TGTGCCAGCAGCTTAGGAGCGCTAGCGGGAGTGGATACGCAGTATTTT. Amino acids: CASSLGALAGVDTQYF.

This clone is a singleton in its sample. The V call is TRBV15, the J call TRBJ2-7; TRBD2 might be the D (5 bases). Between the trimmed V and J ends, which lost 0 bases and 2 bases, there was a span of 11 bases. CDR1 and CDR2 from the germline V gene are LNHNV and YYDKDF (reference sequence). This CDR3 contains 15 residues. The CDR3 region is CATSRDMGRTYEQYF. In DNA form, the CDR3 reads TGTGCCACCAGCAGAGATATGGGGAGAACCTACGAGCAGTACTTC. Full variable domain (missing parts from reference TRBV15 and TRBJ2-7): DAMVIQNPRYQVTQFGKPVTLSCSQTLNHNVMYWYQQKSSQAPKLLFHYYDKDFNNEADTPDNFQSRRPNTSFCFLDIRSPGLGDTAMYLCATSRDMGRTYEQYFGPGTRLTVT.

The chain combines TRBV30 with TRBJ1-1; a possible D gene is TRBD1 (5 bases). This CDR3 spans 14 amino acids. Germline CDR1 and CDR2: GTSNPN and SVGIG (reference sequence). V was trimmed by 3 bases and J by 3 bases, leaving 14 bases between them. CDR3 DNA: TGTGCCTGGAGGGTGCAGGGTTGGGACACTGAAGCTTTCTTT. Its translation: CAWRVQGWDTEAFF.

This sequence joins TRBV29-1 and TRBJ2-7; TRBD2 agrees at 10 bases. Germline values: CDR1 SQVTM, CDR2 ANQGSEA. The CDR3 is made up of 16 amino acids. V was pared by 2 bases and J by 4 bases, with 11 bases of the junction left unmatched. The CDR3 sequence is CSVEISGRPPRYEQYF. The DNA for the CDR3 is TGCAGCGTTGAAATTAGCGGGAGGCCCCCCAGGTACGAGCAGTACTTC.

This chain joins TRBV4-2 and TRBJ2-7, with 7 bases lining up with TRBD2. Germline CDR1 is LGHNA and CDR2 is YNFKEQ. The CDR3 runs to 16 residues. V trimming: 4 bases; J trimming: 2 bases; junction bases outside the gene matches: 11. The CDR3 is CASSLGGWGTPYEQYF. In DNA form, the CDR3 reads TGTGCCAGCAGCCTGGGGGGGTGGGGGACCCCCTACGAGCAGTACTTC.

V and J are TRBV10-1 and TRBJ2-2; 10 nucleotides match TRBD1. V lost 1 base and J lost 7; bases outside the gene matches: 6. The CDR3 contains 16 residues. Germline V gives CDR1 WNHNN, CDR2 SYGVQD (reference sequence). The DNA for the CDR3 is TGCGCCAGCAGTGAGTTTGACAGGGGGCGCGGCGGGGAGCTGTTTTTT. Translation gives CASSEFDRGRGGELFF.

V is TRBV5-1 and J is TRBJ2-2; 8 bases line up with TRBD2. The CDR3 sequence is 15 residues long. Trimming removed 0 bases from V and 5 bases from J; junction bases left unmatched: 3. Germline loops: CDR1 SGHRS, CDR2 YFSETQ. CDR3 loop: CASSLGTSRTGELFF. DNA of the CDR3: TGCGCCAGCAGCTTGGGGACTAGCAGGACCGGGGAGCTGTTTTTT.

This sequence joins TRBV6-5 and TRBJ1-3; D ambiguous. This CDR3 comprises 15 residues. Trimming took 6 bases from V and 0 from J, leaving 12 bases between them. The V gene's germline CDR1 is MNHEY and CDR2 SVGAGI. CDR3 DNA sequence: TGTGCCAGCAGAGGTTCGGGTCGCTCTGGAAACACCATATATTTT. Amino acids: CASRGSGRSGNTIYF.

J is TRBJ2-7 and V is TRBV29-1, with D tentatively TRBD1 (6 bases). This CDR3 spans 13 amino acids. The V and J ends lost 6 bases and 2 bases respectively, with 14 bases between them. Germline V gene lookup returns CDR1 SQVTM and CDR2 ANQGSEA. CDR3 loop: CSVRHRETYEQYF. The CDR3 DNA follows: TGCAGCGTGAGACACAGGGAGACCTACGAGCAGTACTTC.

This sequence joins TRBV11-1 and TRBJ2-2; 7 bases agree with TRBD1. CDR3 size: 16 residues. Germline V gene lookup returns CDR1 SGHAT and CDR2 FQDESV (reference sequence). Trimming removed 5 bases from V and 0 bases from J; junction bases left unmatched: 6. This CDR3 reads CASSRNGQANTGELFF. CDR3 DNA: TGTGCCAGCAGCCGAAACGGACAGGCGAACACCGGGGAGCTGTTTTTT.

V usage is TRBV6-2 or TRBV6-3 and J usage is TRBJ2-7; weak D call: TRBD2 (5 bases). Between the trimmed V and J ends, which lost 7 bases and 0 bases, there was a span of 16 bases. From germline, CDR1 is MNHEY and CDR2 SVGEGT. The CDR3 runs to 15 residues. CDR3 coding DNA: TGTGCCAGCACCCCATCGGGTCGGGGCTCCTACGAGCAGTACTTC. Protein: CASTPSGRGSYEQYF.

This chain connects TRBV7-8 to TRBJ1-1; 8 bases are shared with TRBD1. The CDR3 sequence is 15 residues long. CDR1 SGHVS and CDR2 FQNEAQ come from the germline V gene. Trimming removed 3 bases from V and 8 bases from J; junction bases left unmatched: 11. The CDR3 loop is CASSFTQGTGGEAFF. For the CDR3, the DNA is TGTGCCAGCAGCTTTACACAGGGGACAGGTGGCGAAGCTTTCTTT. Using reference TRBV7-8 and TRBJ1-1 for the parts outside the CDR3, the full variable domain is GAGVSQSPRYKVAKRGQDVALRCDPISGHVSLFWYQQALGQGPEFLTYFQNEAQLDKSGLPSDRFFAERPEGSVSTLKIQRTQQEDSAVYLCASSFTQGTGGEAFFGQGTRLTVV.